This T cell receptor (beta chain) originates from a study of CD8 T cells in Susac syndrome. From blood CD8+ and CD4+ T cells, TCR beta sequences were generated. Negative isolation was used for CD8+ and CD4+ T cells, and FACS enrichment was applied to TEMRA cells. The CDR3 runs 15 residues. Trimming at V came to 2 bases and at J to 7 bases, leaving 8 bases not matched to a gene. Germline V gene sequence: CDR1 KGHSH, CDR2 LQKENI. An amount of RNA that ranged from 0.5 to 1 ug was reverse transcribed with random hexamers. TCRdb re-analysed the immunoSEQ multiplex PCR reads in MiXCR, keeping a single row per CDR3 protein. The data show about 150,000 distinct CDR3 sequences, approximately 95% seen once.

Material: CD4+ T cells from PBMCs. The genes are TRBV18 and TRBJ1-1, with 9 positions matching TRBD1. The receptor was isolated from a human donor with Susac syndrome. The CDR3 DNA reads TGTGCCAGCTCACCAGGGACAGGGACGCCCGGTGAAGCTTTCTTT. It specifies CASSPGTGTPGEAFF.